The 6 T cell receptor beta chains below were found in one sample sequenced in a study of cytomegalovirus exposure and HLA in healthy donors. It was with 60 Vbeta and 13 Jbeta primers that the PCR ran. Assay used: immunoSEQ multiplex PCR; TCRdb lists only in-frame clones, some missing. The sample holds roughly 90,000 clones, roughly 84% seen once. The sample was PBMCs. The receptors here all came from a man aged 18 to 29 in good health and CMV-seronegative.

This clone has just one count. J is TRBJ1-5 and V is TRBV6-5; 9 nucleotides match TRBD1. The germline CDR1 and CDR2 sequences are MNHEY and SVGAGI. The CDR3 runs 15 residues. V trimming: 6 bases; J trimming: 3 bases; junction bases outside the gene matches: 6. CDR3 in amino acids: CASSRDRVDNQPQHF. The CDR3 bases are TGTGCCAGCAGCAGGGACAGGGTTGACAATCAGCCCCAGCATTTT.

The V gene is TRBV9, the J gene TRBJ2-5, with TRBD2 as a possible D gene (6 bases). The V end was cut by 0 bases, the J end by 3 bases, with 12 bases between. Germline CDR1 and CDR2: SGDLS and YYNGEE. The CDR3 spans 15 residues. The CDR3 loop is CASSVAIEREETQYF. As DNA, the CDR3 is TGTGCCAGCAGCGTAGCTATCGAGCGGGAAGAGACCCAGTACTTC.

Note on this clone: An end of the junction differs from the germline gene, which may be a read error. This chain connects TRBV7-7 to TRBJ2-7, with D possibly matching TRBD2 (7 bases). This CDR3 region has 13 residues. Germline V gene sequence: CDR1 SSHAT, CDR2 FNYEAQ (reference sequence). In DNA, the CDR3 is TGTGCTAGCAGCTTCCGGGGGGCGGACGAGCAGTACTTC. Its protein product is CASSFRGADEQYF.

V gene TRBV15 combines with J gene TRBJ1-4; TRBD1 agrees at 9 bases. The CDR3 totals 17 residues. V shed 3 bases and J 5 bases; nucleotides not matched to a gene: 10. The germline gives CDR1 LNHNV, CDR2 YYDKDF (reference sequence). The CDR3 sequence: CATSSLAVGQGNEKLFF. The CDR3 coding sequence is TGTGCCACCAGCAGCCTTGCCGTGGGACAGGGCAATGAAAAACTGTTTTTT.

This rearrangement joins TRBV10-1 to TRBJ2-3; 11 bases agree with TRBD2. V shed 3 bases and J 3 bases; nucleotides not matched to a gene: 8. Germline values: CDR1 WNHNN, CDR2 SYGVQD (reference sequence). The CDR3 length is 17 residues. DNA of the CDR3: TGCGCCAGCAGTGAAGAACTAGCGGGAGTGGGTACAGATACGCAGTATTTT. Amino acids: CASSEELAGVGTDTQYF.

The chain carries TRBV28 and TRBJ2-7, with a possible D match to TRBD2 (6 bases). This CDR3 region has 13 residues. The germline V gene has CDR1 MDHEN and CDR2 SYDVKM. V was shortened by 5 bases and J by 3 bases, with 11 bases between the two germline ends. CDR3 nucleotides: TGTGCCAGCAGTCCCCCCGGGAGCTACGAGCAGTACTTC. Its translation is CASSPPGSYEQYF. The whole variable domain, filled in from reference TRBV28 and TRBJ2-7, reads DVKVTQSSRYLVKRTGEKVFLECVQDMDHENMFWYRQDPGLGLRLIYFSYDVKMKEKGDIPEGYSVSREKKERFSLILESASTNQTSMYLCASSPPGSYEQYFGPGTRLTVT.